This T cell receptor beta chain is drawn from a study of CD8 T cells in ankylosing spondylitis. General study findings and limits: Relatively scarce in peripheral blood, disease-linked clones were CD8+. Seven or eight highly homologous variants made up a TCR beta motif, and this motif appeared characteristic of ankylosing spondylitis blood. Reports say disease-linked clones showed up significantly more in matched ankylosing spondylitis synovial fluid.

V shed 3 bases and J 5 bases; nucleotides not matched to a gene: 12. CDR1 and CDR2 (germline): SGHAT, FQNNGV. The CDR3 runs 17 residues. MiXCR, run by TCRdb on the 5' RACE reads, gives a single entry per CDR3 protein. Among about 160,000 distinct CDR3 sequences, around a tenth were seen once, and the ten largest hold about 15%. This clonotype was seen at least ten times. The target antigen is unknown. The V and J genes are TRBV11-2 and TRBJ2-3, with 9 bases aligning to TRBD2. This TCR was sampled from a female donor with ankylosing spondylitis or in good health (not recorded which). Input material: blood, either unsorted or a sorted T cell fraction (not recorded which). The DNA for the CDR3 is TGTGCCAGCAGCTTTCTGGTGGGACTAGCTTTCCAAGATACGCAGTATTTT. The encoded protein is CASSFLVGLAFQDTQYF.